This T cell receptor (beta chain) derives from a study of T and B cells in COVID-19 patients. Germline values: CDR1 MNHEY, CDR2 SVGAGI. The V end lost 2 bases, the J end lost 6 bases, and 8 bases lay between the germline ends. This CDR3 has 14 amino acids. This clonotype is classed as medium-sized. No antigen is known for it. TRB rearrangements were amplified by multiplex PCR with BIOMED2 TRB-A/B primers. TCRdb used MiXCR to reprocess the multiplex PCR reads, holding one entry per CDR3 protein. The sample yields about 5,200 distinct CDR3 sequences, roughly 21% seen once. Blood genomic DNA input for TRB amplification was roughly 250-550 ng. Study observations and caveats: Clonality of TRB repertoires was high in active COVID-19; recovery brought above-healthy diversity and richness.

Material: blood. The gene calls are TRBV6-5 and TRBJ1-6; a weak D match, TRBD1 (5 bases). The sequence derives from a human donor who had recovered from COVID-19. CDR3 DNA sequence: TGTGCCAGCAGTTACGACAGTATTAATTCACCCCTCCACTTT. It yields the protein CASSYDSINSPLHF.